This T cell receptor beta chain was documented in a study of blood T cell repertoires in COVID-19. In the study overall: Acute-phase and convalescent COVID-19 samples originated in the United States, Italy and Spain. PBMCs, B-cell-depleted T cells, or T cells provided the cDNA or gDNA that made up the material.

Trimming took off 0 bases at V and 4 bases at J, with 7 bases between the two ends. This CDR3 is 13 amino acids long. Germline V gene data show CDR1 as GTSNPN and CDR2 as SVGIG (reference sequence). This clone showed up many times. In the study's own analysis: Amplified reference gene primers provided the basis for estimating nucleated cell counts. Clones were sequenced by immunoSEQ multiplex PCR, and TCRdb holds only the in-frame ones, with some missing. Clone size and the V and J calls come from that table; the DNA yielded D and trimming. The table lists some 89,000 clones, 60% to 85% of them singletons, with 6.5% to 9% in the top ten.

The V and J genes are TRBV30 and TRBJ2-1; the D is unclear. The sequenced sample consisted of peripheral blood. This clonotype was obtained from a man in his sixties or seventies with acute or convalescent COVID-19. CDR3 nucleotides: TGTGCCTGGAGTGTACTTAGTTACAATGAGCAGTTCTTC. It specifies CAWSVLSYNEQFF.